This T cell receptor beta chain was found in a study of T cell responses to AZD1222 COVID-19 vaccine. Profiled with immunoSEQ multiplex PCR; TCRdb holds only in-frame clones, not every one. The table lists more than 20,000 clones, more than 75% of them singletons, with roughly 30% in the top ten. This CDR3 is built from 14 residues. Trimming left V 3 bases short and J 7 bases short, with 15 bases between. CDR1 and CDR2 (germline): MDHEN, SYDVKM. General study findings and limits: With two AZD1222 doses given, Spike-specific TCR breadth and depth both rose. The span of vaccine-associated CD4 TCRs extended across spike, with dominance at 160-218 and 743-854. Epitopes outside B.1.351 and B.1.1.7 mutated regions reportedly drew nearly half of spike TCRs.

For this clone: What it binds is not known.

The sequence came from an adult who received the AZD1222 COVID-19 vaccine. The J gene is TRBJ2-5, the V gene TRBV28, with D perhaps TRBD1 (5 bases). This sample comprised peripheral blood, obtained 28 days after the second AZD1222 dose. CDR3 nucleotide sequence: TGTGCCAGCAGTTTCCCGGATTTTAGGGGGACCCAGTACTTC. This translates into CASSFPDFRGTQYF.